A selection of T cell receptor beta chains follows, all from one sample in a study of T cell responses to AZD1222 COVID-19 vaccine. The data were produced by immunoSEQ multiplex PCR, yet TCRdb's version contains in-frame clones alone and is incomplete. Of some 150,000 clones listed, 92% were seen once; the top ten hold approximately 3.8%. The sample here was peripheral blood, taken 28 days after the second AZD1222 dose. These receptors were taken from an adult who received the AZD1222 COVID-19 vaccine. The CDR3 runs from the conserved cysteine through the conserved F or W. Each record gives: CDR3 protein, CDR3 DNA, J gene, V gene, clone size, D gene. A D gene is named only where the DNA matches it firmly. A row's size may be missing; if present it is once, few, many or a size class.

cdr3_aa: CASRDLQGANEKLFF
cdr3_nt: TGTGCCAGCAGGGATCTTCAGGGGGCGAATGAAAAACTGTTTTTT
j_call: TRBJ1-4
v_call: TRBV6-5
clone_size: NA
d_call: TRBD1

cdr3_aa: CASSSYRGPLGTEAFF
cdr3_nt: TGCGCCAGCAGCTCCTACAGGGGGCCCCTGGGCACTGAAGCTTTCTTT
j_call: TRBJ1-1
v_call: TRBV5-1
clone_size: NA
d_call: TRBD1

cdr3_aa: CASSQSSRGPLTEAFF
cdr3_nt: TGCGCCAGCAGCCAAAGTAGCCGGGGGCCCCTCACTGAAGCTTTCTTT
j_call: TRBJ1-1
v_call: TRBV4-3
clone_size: NA
d_call: NA

cdr3_aa: CASSEGRLQGTQYF
cdr3_nt: TGTGCCAGCAGTGAAGGGCGTCTCCAAGGGACCCAGTACTTC
j_call: TRBJ2-5
v_call: TRBV2
clone_size: NA
d_call: NA

cdr3_aa: CSVRQGIHEQYF
cdr3_nt: TGCAGCGTCCGACAGGGTATCCACGAGCAGTACTTC
j_call: TRBJ2-7
v_call: TRBV29-1
clone_size: NA
d_call: TRBD1

cdr3_aa: CASGRDATNEKLFF
cdr3_nt: TGTGCCAGCGGACGGGATGCAACTAATGAAAAACTGTTTTTT
j_call: TRBJ1-4
v_call: TRBV2
clone_size: NA
d_call: NA

cdr3_aa: CASSLGQGADTQYF
cdr3_nt: TGTGCCAGCAGCTTAGGACAGGGGGCAGATACGCAGTATTTT
j_call: TRBJ2-3
v_call: TRBV5-6
clone_size: NA
d_call: TRBD1

cdr3_aa: CASITGGGTRTEAFF
cdr3_nt: TGTGCCAGCATCACGGGGGGAGGGACCCGCACTGAAGCTTTCTTT
j_call: TRBJ1-1
v_call: TRBV6-5
clone_size: NA
d_call: NA

cdr3_aa: CASSRSHLSGNTIYF
cdr3_nt: TGTGCCAGCAGTCGATCCCACCTCTCTGGAAACACCATATATTTT
j_call: TRBJ1-3
v_call: TRBV14
clone_size: NA
d_call: NA

cdr3_aa: CASRSSGSVHEQYF
cdr3_nt: TGCGCCAGCAGATCTAGCGGGAGTGTACACGAGCAGTACTTC
j_call: TRBJ2-7
v_call: TRBV5-1
clone_size: NA
d_call: TRBD2

cdr3_aa: CASTERQGRETQYF
cdr3_nt: TGTGCCAGCACCGAACGTCAGGGAAGGGAGACCCAGTACTTC
j_call: TRBJ2-5
v_call: TRBV2
clone_size: NA
d_call: NA

cdr3_aa: CASSPARGWDYEQYF
cdr3_nt: TGTGCCAGCAGCCCGGCAAGGGGATGGGACTACGAGCAGTACTTC
j_call: TRBJ2-7
v_call: TRBV5-5
clone_size: NA
d_call: NA

cdr3_aa: CASSYTGVTEAFF
cdr3_nt: TGTGCCAGCAGTTACACTGGAGTGACTGAAGCTTTCTTT
j_call: TRBJ1-1
v_call: TRBV6-5
clone_size: once
d_call: NA

cdr3_aa: CASSLGSHSPLHF
cdr3_nt: TGTGCCAGCAGCTTAGGGTCGCATTCACCCCTCCACTTT
j_call: TRBJ1-6
v_call: TRBV13
clone_size: NA
d_call: NA

cdr3_aa: CASSRPGQGAGELFF
cdr3_nt: TGTGCCAGCAGCAGACCGGGACAGGGCGCCGGGGAGCTGTTTTTT
j_call: TRBJ2-2
v_call: TRBV2
clone_size: NA
d_call: TRBD1

cdr3_aa: CASSSTSSYNEQFF
cdr3_nt: TGTGCCAGCTCATCGACTAGCAGCTACAATGAGCAGTTCTTC
j_call: TRBJ2-1
v_call: TRBV18
clone_size: NA
d_call: TRBD2

cdr3_aa: CASSPTSGKVEQFF
cdr3_nt: TGTGCCAGCAGCCCGACTAGCGGGAAAGTTGAGCAGTTCTTC
j_call: TRBJ2-1
v_call: TRBV7-2
clone_size: NA
d_call: TRBD2

cdr3_aa: CASAFRDRVGNTIYF
cdr3_nt: TGTGCCAGCGCATTCCGGGACAGGGTAGGAAACACCATATATTTT
j_call: TRBJ1-3
v_call: TRBV28
clone_size: NA
d_call: TRBD1

cdr3_aa: CASSLVGRLNSPLHF
cdr3_nt: TGTGCCAGCAGCTTAGTGGGGCGGTTGAATTCACCCCTCCACTTT
j_call: TRBJ1-6
v_call: TRBV7-2
clone_size: NA
d_call: NA

cdr3_aa: CASSFSVPAGNQPQHF
cdr3_nt: TGTGCCAGCAGTTTCTCTGTCCCGGCGGGCAATCAGCCCCAGCATTTT
j_call: TRBJ1-5
v_call: TRBV27
clone_size: NA
d_call: NA

cdr3_aa: CASSQWTGGVAEAFF
cdr3_nt: TGCGCCAGCAGCCAATGGACAGGGGGAGTCGCTGAAGCTTTCTTT
j_call: TRBJ1-1
v_call: TRBV4-1
clone_size: NA
d_call: TRBD1

cdr3_aa: CASSSVGPYEQYF
cdr3_nt: TGTGCCAGCAGCTCCGTGGGACCCTACGAGCAGTACTTC
j_call: TRBJ2-7
v_call: TRBV7-2
clone_size: NA
d_call: NA

cdr3_aa: CASSKTGYGNTIYF
cdr3_nt: TGTGCCAGCAGTAAGACAGGTTACGGAAACACCATATATTTT
j_call: TRBJ1-3
v_call: TRBV2
clone_size: NA
d_call: NA

cdr3_aa: CASSQRQGSNQPQHF
cdr3_nt: TGTGCCAGCAGCCAAAGACAGGGGAGCAATCAGCCCCAGCATTTT
j_call: TRBJ1-5
v_call: TRBV4-2
clone_size: NA
d_call: TRBD1

cdr3_aa: CASSYQIGHYGYTF
cdr3_nt: TGTGCCAGCAGTTATCAGATCGGCCACTATGGCTACACCTTC
j_call: TRBJ1-2
v_call: TRBV28
clone_size: NA
d_call: NA

cdr3_aa: CATRTSGSYEQYF
cdr3_nt: TGTGCCACGAGGACTAGCGGCTCCTACGAGCAGTACTTC
j_call: TRBJ2-7
v_call: TRBV15
clone_size: NA
d_call: TRBD2

cdr3_aa: CASSTGQGGIWRTQYF
cdr3_nt: TGTGCCAGCAGTACCGGACAGGGCGGGATTTGGCGTACGCAGTATTTT
j_call: TRBJ2-3
v_call: TRBV28
clone_size: NA
d_call: TRBD1

cdr3_aa: CASSLAGTLNYANTGELFF
cdr3_nt: TGCGCCAGCAGCTTGGCCGGGACTCTCAATTACGCGAACACCGGGGAGCTGTTTTTT
j_call: TRBJ2-2
v_call: TRBV5-1
clone_size: NA
d_call: NA

cdr3_aa: CASSFYRGVNTEAFF
cdr3_nt: TGTGCCAGCAGCTTCTACAGGGGGGTGAACACTGAAGCTTTCTTT
j_call: TRBJ1-1
v_call: TRBV5-4
clone_size: NA
d_call: TRBD1

cdr3_aa: CASSPGRASGNTIYF
cdr3_nt: TGTGCCAGCTCACCCGGGAGGGCCTCTGGAAACACCATATATTTT
j_call: TRBJ1-3
v_call: TRBV18
clone_size: NA
d_call: NA

cdr3_aa: CASSFGTGEETQYF
cdr3_nt: TGTGCCAGCAGCTTTGGGACAGGAGAAGAGACCCAGTACTTC
j_call: TRBJ2-5
v_call: TRBV9
clone_size: NA
d_call: TRBD1

cdr3_aa: CASSQGMDTQYF
cdr3_nt: TGTGCCAGCAGCCAAGGCATGGATACGCAGTATTTT
j_call: TRBJ2-3
v_call: TRBV3-1/TRBV3-2
clone_size: NA
d_call: NA

cdr3_aa: CASSLRQGGTGELFF
cdr3_nt: TGCGCCAGCAGCTTAAGACAGGGAGGCACCGGGGAGCTGTTTTTT
j_call: TRBJ2-2
v_call: TRBV5-1
clone_size: NA
d_call: NA

cdr3_aa: CAISEGQGDTEAFF
cdr3_nt: TGTGCCATCAGTGAGGGACAGGGTGACACTGAAGCTTTCTTT
j_call: TRBJ1-1
v_call: TRBV10-3
clone_size: NA
d_call: TRBD1

cdr3_aa: CAWSHSSDNSPLHF
cdr3_nt: TGTGCCTGGAGTCATTCCTCCGATAATTCACCCCTCCACTTT
j_call: TRBJ1-6
v_call: TRBV30
clone_size: NA
d_call: NA

cdr3_aa: CASSRRQEDRRGYTF
cdr3_nt: TGTGCCAGCAGTCGTCGACAGGAGGACCGCCGTGGCTACACCTTC
j_call: TRBJ1-2
v_call: TRBV6-5
clone_size: NA
d_call: NA

cdr3_aa: CATSDWTPLSTQYF
cdr3_nt: TGTGCCACCAGTGATTGGACACCCCTATCTACGCAGTATTTT
j_call: TRBJ2-3
v_call: TRBV24-1
clone_size: NA
d_call: NA

cdr3_aa: CASSFLGGTEAFF
cdr3_nt: TGTGCCAGTAGTTTTCTAGGTGGCACTGAAGCTTTCTTT
j_call: TRBJ1-1
v_call: TRBV19
clone_size: few
d_call: NA

cdr3_aa: CASSLSTITGELFF
cdr3_nt: TGTGCCAGCAGCTTATCGACTATCACCGGGGAGCTGTTTTTT
j_call: TRBJ2-2
v_call: TRBV7-3
clone_size: NA
d_call: NA

cdr3_aa: CAIGSGTGGQNEQFF
cdr3_nt: TGTGCCATCGGTTCCGGGACAGGGGGACAGAATGAGCAGTTCTTC
j_call: TRBJ2-1
v_call: TRBV10-3
clone_size: NA
d_call: TRBD1

cdr3_aa: CASSTGTAVETQYF
cdr3_nt: TGTGCCAGTAGTACCGGGACAGCCGTGGAGACCCAGTACTTC
j_call: TRBJ2-5
v_call: TRBV19
clone_size: once
d_call: TRBD1

cdr3_aa: CASRAAGLANEKLFF
cdr3_nt: TGTGCCAGCAGGGCCGCAGGGTTGGCTAATGAAAAACTGTTTTTT
j_call: TRBJ1-4
v_call: TRBV25-1
clone_size: once
d_call: NA

cdr3_aa: CASRSVGSSYNEQFF
cdr3_nt: TGTGCCAGCAGGTCAGTCGGGAGCTCCTACAATGAGCAGTTCTTC
j_call: TRBJ2-1
v_call: TRBV7-3
clone_size: NA
d_call: NA

cdr3_aa: CASSSTSGSDTQYF
cdr3_nt: TGCGCCAGCAGCTCGACTAGCGGGAGTGATACGCAGTATTTT
j_call: TRBJ2-3
v_call: TRBV5-1
clone_size: NA
d_call: TRBD2

cdr3_aa: CASSQATGGNYGYTF
cdr3_nt: TGCGCCAGCAGCCAAGCGACAGGGGGAAACTATGGCTACACCTTC
j_call: TRBJ1-2
v_call: TRBV4-1
clone_size: NA
d_call: TRBD1

cdr3_aa: CASSWFSGNPTGELFF
cdr3_nt: TGCGCCAGCAGCTGGTTTAGCGGGAATCCGACCGGGGAGCTGTTTTTT
j_call: TRBJ2-2
v_call: TRBV5-1
clone_size: NA
d_call: TRBD2

cdr3_aa: CASSKGDRVDYGYTF
cdr3_nt: TGTGCCAGCAGCAAAGGGGACAGGGTGGACTATGGCTACACCTTC
j_call: TRBJ1-2
v_call: TRBV21-1
clone_size: NA
d_call: NA

cdr3_aa: CASSLYRLGTEAFF
cdr3_nt: TGTGCCAGCAGTTTATACCGGCTGGGCACTGAAGCTTTCTTT
j_call: TRBJ1-1
v_call: TRBV28
clone_size: NA
d_call: NA

cdr3_aa: CASSPTGTDTQYF
cdr3_nt: TGTGCTAGCAGCCCTACCGGCACAGATACGCAGTATTTT
j_call: TRBJ2-3
v_call: TRBV7-7
clone_size: NA
d_call: NA

cdr3_aa: CASSLLWSQGRNSPLHF
cdr3_nt: TGTGCCAGCAGCTTACTATGGTCCCAGGGAAGAAATTCACCCCTCCACTTT
j_call: TRBJ1-6
v_call: TRBV7-8
clone_size: NA
d_call: NA

cdr3_aa: CASRPRQDMKNTEAFF
cdr3_nt: TGTGCCAGCAGACCGCGACAGGACATGAAGAACACTGAAGCTTTCTTT
j_call: TRBJ1-1
v_call: TRBV27
clone_size: once
d_call: NA